These T cell receptor beta chains were read from a single sample in a study of identical twins. Using its own MiXCR run on the 5' RACE reads, TCRdb lists one record per CDR3 protein. This sample has around 480,000 distinct CDR3 sequences, with around 14% found just once. This same sample was also part of a study on yellow fever vaccine responses in identical twins.

The sequenced sample was CD4+ T cells sorted from blood. Receptor source: a woman between 18 and 29 years old in good health. The CDR3 runs from the conserved cysteine through the conserved F or W. D genes are given only for firm matches. The size field is filled for only some rows; it gives once, few, many or a size class.

V gene,clone size,CDR3 length,J gene,D gene,CDR3 DNA,CDR3 protein
TRBV27,NA,14,TRBJ1-2,NA,TGTGCCAGCAGCCACGCTGGGGGAAACTATGGCTACACCTTC,CASSHAGGNYGYTF
TRBV5-1,few,14,TRBJ2-7,NA,TGCGCCAGCGCCATGGGAATGGACTCCTACGAGCAGTACTTC,CASAMGMDSYEQYF
TRBV9,NA,14,TRBJ1-1,TRBD1,TGTGCCAGCAGCTTAGGGACAGGGCAAGGAGTAGCTTTCTTT,CASSLGTGQGVAFF
TRBV5-1,NA,15,TRBJ2-7,TRBD2,TGCGCCAGCAGCTTGGAGTTTGGACTAGGGCTCGAGCAGTACTTC,CASSLEFGLGLEQYF
TRBV14,NA,13,TRBJ2-5,NA,TGTGCCAGCAGCCGCAGGGTCCAAGAGACCCAGTACTTC,CASSRRVQETQYF
TRBV5-1,few,16,TRBJ2-7,NA,TGCGCCAGCAGCTTGGATGGCAGGGGCGGCAGCTACGAGCAGTACTTC,CASSLDGRGGSYEQYF
TRBV28,NA,14,TRBJ2-7,TRBD2,TGTGCCAGCAGTCCTAGCGGGAGCGGCTACGAGCAGTACTTC,CASSPSGSGYEQYF
TRBV18,few,13,TRBJ1-6,NA,TGTGCCAGCTCACCCAAGGATAATTCACCCCTCCACTTT,CASSPKDNSPLHF
TRBV4-1,few,15,TRBJ2-7,TRBD2,TGCGCCAGCAGGTCTCGGACTAGCGGGAGGGCAGAGCAGTACTTC,CASRSRTSGRAEQYF
TRBV20-1,NA,16,TRBJ1-2,TRBD1,TGCAGTGCTCGGCGGACAGGGGGAATGTTTTTGGGTGGCTACACCTTC,CSARRTGGMFLGGYTF
TRBV15,NA,15,TRBJ1-6,TRBD1,TGTGCCACCAGCACCAGACAGGGGGGGAATTCACCCCTCCACTTT,CATSTRQGGNSPLHF
TRBV29-1,NA,12,TRBJ2-1,TRBD1,TGCAGCGTGGTCGAGACAGGGATTGAGCAGTTCTTC,CSVVETGIEQFF
TRBV14,few,12,TRBJ2-7,NA,TGTGCCAGCAGCCATTCAACCTACGAGCAGTACTTC,CASSHSTYEQYF
TRBV20-1,few,15,TRBJ2-7,NA,TGCAGTGCTAGGCCCCCGACGGTTCTCTCCTACGAGCAGTACTTC,CSARPPTVLSYEQYF
TRBV19,few,16,TRBJ2-2,TRBD2,TGTGCCAGTAGTATAGAGGGACTAGCCCCCACCGGGGAGCTGTTTTTT,CASSIEGLAPTGELFF
TRBV20-1,NA,13,TRBJ2-3,NA,TGCAGTGCTAGAGGTACTAGCACAGATACGCAGTATTTT,CSARGTSTDTQYF
TRBV5-1,many,15,TRBJ2-1,TRBD1,TGCGCCAGCAGCCAGTACGGACAGGGGGACAATGAGCAGTTCTTC,CASSQYGQGDNEQFF
TRBV2,NA,14,TRBJ2-3,NA,TGTGCCAGCCGCGACGGGCTACTCGAGGATACGCAGTATTTT,CASRDGLLEDTQYF
TRBV12-3/TRBV12-4,NA,15,TRBJ2-7,TRBD2,TGTGCCAGCACCGGACTAGCGGGAGTTAGATACGAGCAGTACTTC,CASTGLAGVRYEQYF
TRBV25-1,many,17,TRBJ2-3,TRBD2,TGTGCCAGCAGTGAAATTGGGCGGGGGGCCATCACAGATACGCAGTATTTT,CASSEIGRGAITDTQYF
TRBV28,NA,15,TRBJ2-7,TRBD2,TGTGCCAGCAGTCTGGGACTAGCTTTAACCTACGAGCAGTACTTC,CASSLGLALTYEQYF
TRBV5-1,many,12,TRBJ2-1,NA,TGCGCCAGCTCCCGTATGGGGGATGAGCAGTTCTTC,CASSRMGDEQFF
TRBV27,few,13,TRBJ2-7,NA,TGTGCCAGCAGCAGGGTGGCTGGTAACGAGCAGTACTTC,CASSRVAGNEQYF
TRBV4-1,many,13,TRBJ1-2,NA,TGCGCCAGCAGCCCACAGGGAGGCTATGGCTACACCTTC,CASSPQGGYGYTF